The 27 T cell receptor beta chains reported below all come from one sample, sequenced in a study of identical twins. TCRdb ran MiXCR on the 5' RACE reads and lists one entry per CDR3 protein. This sample carries 300,000 to 400,000 distinct CDR3 sequences, around 12% of them seen once, and the ten largest clones take 7.2%. The sample was also reused in another study, on yellow fever vaccine responses in identical twins.

The source material was CD8+ T cells sorted from blood. The receptors were gathered from a woman aged 18-29 years in good health.

The chain uses TRBV3-1 and TRBJ2-3; 10 bases match TRBD1. V was pared by 2 bases and J by 0 bases, with 8 bases of the junction left unmatched. Germline V gene data show CDR1 as LGHDT and CDR2 as YNNKEL (reference sequence). The CDR3 is 18 residues long. The CDR3: CASSQRRDRGPSTDTQYF. CDR3 coding DNA: TGTGCCAGCAGCCAACGCCGGGACAGGGGACCTAGCACAGATACGCAGTATTTT.

A few counts support this clonotype. The chain is built from TRBV29-1 and TRBJ1-1; D not resolved. This CDR3 is 14 amino acids long. Germline V lookup: CDR1 SQVTM, CDR2 ANQGSEA. The V gene lost 0 bases and the J gene lost 5 bases, with 13 bases spanning the gap. CDR3 sequence: CSVEDPSLGTEAFF. DNA for the CDR3: TGCAGCGTTGAAGATCCCTCTCTTGGGACTGAAGCTTTCTTT.

As DNA, the CDR3 is TGTGCCAGCAGTTTTGGGACTAGCGGGGGGGCGGGAGTTACGCAGTATTTT. Protein sequence: CASSFGTSGGAGVTQYF. This chain links TRBV27 with TRBJ2-3; 16 nucleotides align to TRBD2. V was clipped by 3 bases and J by 8 bases; unmatched bases: 8. Germline loops: CDR1 MNHEY, CDR2 SMNVEV (reference sequence). The CDR3 has 17 amino acids.

This chain links TRBV27 with TRBJ2-5; D uncertain. Germline CDR1 MNHEY, CDR2 SMNVEV (reference sequence). CDR3 length: 16 amino acids. The V and J ends lost 3 bases and 5 bases respectively, with 19 bases between them. The CDR3 coding sequence is TGTGCCAGCAGTTTCGGTAGAGGCCCACCAAGGGAGACCCAGTACTTC. Protein product: CASSFGRGPPRETQYF.

J is TRBJ2-1 and V is TRBV9; 11 bases are shared with TRBD2. CDR1 and CDR2 (germline): SGDLS, YYNGEE. With 0 bases clipped from V and 6 bases from J, the junction kept 5 bases outside the gene matches. This CDR3 comprises 16 residues. The CDR3 region is CASSVEGTSGLNEQFF. CDR3 coding DNA: TGTGCCAGCAGCGTAGAGGGGACTAGCGGACTCAATGAGCAGTTCTTC.

The chain employs TRBV6-1 and TRBJ2-2; unclear D gene. CDR3 size: 15 residues. Germline CDR1 reads MNHNS; CDR2 reads SASEGT. Trimming removed 5 bases at V and 0 bases at J, with 10 bases between. CDR3 DNA sequence: TGTGCCAGCAGTCGTGGCCAGACGAACACCGGGGAGCTGTTTTTT. Translating it yields CASSRGQTNTGELFF.

This clonotype turned up a few times. V is TRBV9 and J is TRBJ1-1, with D possibly matching TRBD1 (5 bases). The germline CDR1 and CDR2 sequences are SGDLS and YYNGEE. The CDR3 consists of 14 residues. Trimming cost V 0 bases and J 3 bases, with 9 bases left between them. CDR3 DNA sequence: TGTGCCAGCAGCGTAGTAGGGGACGACACTGAAGCTTTCTTT. Protein sequence: CASSVVGDDTEAFF.

V and J are TRBV6-1 and TRBJ1-1; D remains ambiguous. CDR3 size: 13 residues. The V and J ends lost 9 bases and 0 bases respectively, with 11 bases between them. CDR1 and CDR2 from the germline V gene are MNHNS and SASEGT. The CDR3 DNA sequence: TGTGCCAGTAGCGTCTGGCTGAACACTGAAGCTTTCTTT. Its translation: CASSVWLNTEAFF.

The V gene is TRBV20-1, the J gene TRBJ2-1; 8 bases match TRBD2. Per germline, CDR1 DFQATT and CDR2 SNEGSKA (reference sequence). The CDR3 sequence is 16 residues long. V lost 7 bases and J lost 0; bases outside the gene matches: 11. The CDR3 sequence: CSVTTRAGGSYNEQFF. In nucleotides, the CDR3 is TGCAGTGTAACGACACGGGCGGGAGGCTCCTACAATGAGCAGTTCTTC.

The sample holds many counts of this clonotype. This chain uses TRBV12-3 or TRBV12-4 with TRBJ1-1, with D possibly being TRBD1 (6 bases). The CDR3 has 14 residues. Between the trimmed V and J ends, which lost 3 bases and 3 bases, there was a span of 11 bases. The CDR3 is CASSLGRGYTEAFF. The CDR3, as DNA: TGTGCCAGCAGTTTGGGTAGGGGGTACACTGAAGCTTTCTTT.

This clonotype was observed at least ten times. The chain joins TRBV5-1 to TRBJ2-7, with TRBD2 as a possible D gene (6 bases). Deletions cut 7 bases from V and 2 bases from J, with 13 bases between. The CDR3 is 13 residues long. Per the germline V gene, CDR1 is SGHRS and CDR2 is YFSETQ. The chain's CDR3 is CASSRGVTYEQYF. CDR3 DNA: TGCGCCAGCTCACGCGGGGTGACCTACGAGCAGTACTTC.

This chain links TRBV20-1 with TRBJ2-7; 11 nucleotides line up with TRBD2. The junction had 5 bases not matched to a gene; V was cut back by 0 bases and J by 7 bases. The CDR3 contains 14 residues. The germline CDR1 and CDR2 sequences are DFQATT and SNEGSKA (reference sequence). The CDR3: CSARELAGVEEQYF. In DNA form, the CDR3 reads TGCAGTGCTAGAGAACTAGCGGGAGTGGAGGAGCAGTACTTC.

This clonotype was observed a few times. This sequence joins TRBV29-1 and TRBJ2-2; 7 bases map to TRBD1. The CDR3 spans 14 residues. The germline CDR1 and CDR2 sequences are SQVTM and ANQGSEA. Germline trimming cut 6 bases from V and 5 bases from J; bases unmatched to any gene: 9. Here the CDR3 reads CSVETGQTTGELFF. The CDR3 DNA reads as TGCAGCGTCGAGACGGGACAGACAACCGGGGAGCTGTTTTTT.

The chain uses TRBV27 and TRBJ2-7; 8 nucleotides match TRBD1. After removal of 3 bases from V and 6 bases from J, the junction contained 4 bases not matched to a gene. CDR3 length equals 13 residues. From germline, CDR1 is MNHEY and CDR2 SMNVEV (reference sequence). The CDR3 region is CASSFGQGSEQYV. CDR3 nucleotides: TGTGCCAGCAGTTTCGGACAGGGTTCCGAGCAGTACGTC.

There are many counts of this clonotype. This chain connects TRBV12-3 or TRBV12-4 to TRBJ2-1, with D possibly being TRBD2 (6 bases). The V and J ends lost 6 bases and 2 bases respectively, with 11 bases between them. This CDR3 is built from 14 residues. The DNA for the CDR3 is TGTGCCAGCAGCCACCCGGGAGCCTACAATGAGCAGTTCTTC. Protein product: CASSHPGAYNEQFF.

This clonotype was seen only a few times. V usage is TRBV2 and J usage is TRBJ2-3; 8 bases are a match to TRBD1. V trimming: 10 bases; J trimming: 9 bases; junction bases outside the gene matches: 6. This CDR3 spans 11 amino acids. CDR1 is SNHLY, CDR2 FYNNEI, per germline. The CDR3 reads CATLRTGTQYF. The CDR3 DNA reads as TGTGCCACCCTGAGGACAGGGACGCAGTATTTT. Full variable domain (rest looked up from reference TRBV2 and TRBJ2-3): EPEVTQTPSHQVTQMGQEVILRCVPISNHLYFYWYRQILGQKVEFLVSFYNNEISEKSEIFDDQFSVERPDGSNFTLKIRSTKLEDSAMYFCATLRTGTQYFGPGTRLTVL.

This clonotype was detected a few times. This sequence joins TRBV9 and TRBJ2-7; D could derive from TRBD1 or TRBD2 (5 bases each). The CDR3 contains 13 residues. CDR1 SGDLS and CDR2 YYNGEE come from the germline V gene. Trimming stripped 2 bases from V and 6 bases from J, with 12 bases between. The CDR3 protein is CASSVEGKGEQYF. CDR3 DNA: TGTGCCAGCAGCGTTGAGGGGAAGGGCGAGCAGTACTTC.

CDR3 bases: TGCGCCAGCAGCTTGGCTAGCGGGGGGGCCCAAGAGACCCAGTACTTC. Translated, it gives CASSLASGGAQETQYF. The chain combines TRBV5-1 with TRBJ2-5, with 12 nucleotides matching TRBD2. The germline gives CDR1 SGHRS, CDR2 YFSETQ. V lost 0 bases to trimming and J lost 1 base; unmatched junction nucleotides: 1. The length of the CDR3 is 16 residues.

V usage is TRBV12-3 or TRBV12-4 and J usage is TRBJ2-1; 7 positions agree with TRBD2. V lost 2 bases to trimming and J lost 7 bases; unmatched junction nucleotides: 8. CDR3 size: 15 residues. The CDR3 loop is CASSLRRGTANEQFF. Written as DNA, the CDR3 is TGTGCCAGCAGTTTAAGGCGGGGGACGGCGAATGAGCAGTTCTTC.

This clonotype was detected only a few times. The V and J genes are TRBV6-1 and TRBJ2-7; D gene uncertain. Trimming cost V 7 bases and J 7 bases, with 14 bases left between them. The germline V gene has CDR1 MNHNS and CDR2 SASEGT. The CDR3 totals 12 residues. The CDR3 loop is CASNEDGDEQYV. The CDR3 nucleotides are TGTGCCAGCAATGAGGACGGTGATGAGCAGTACGTC.

The J gene is TRBJ2-2, the V gene TRBV6-1; the D call may be TRBD1 or TRBD2 (6 bases each). Between the trimmed V and J ends, which lost 6 bases and 1 base, there was a span of 9 bases. CDR1 is MNHNS, CDR2 SASEGT, per germline. The CDR3 length is 14 residues. The CDR3 bases are TGTGCCAGCAGGGGGGGCGAGAACACCGGGGAGCTGTTTTTT. Translated, it gives CASRGGENTGELFF.

This clonotype was seen a few times. The chain couples TRBV7-8 to TRBJ1-5, with D perhaps matching TRBD1 (5 bases). V gave up 2 bases and J gave up 5 bases, with 10 bases separating them. Germline V CDR1 and CDR2: SGHVS, FQNEAQ. This CDR3 is built from 14 residues. The CDR3 loop reads CASSLRGRDQPQHF. CDR3 DNA: TGTGCCAGCAGCTTAAGGGGACGGGATCAGCCCCAGCATTTT.

Note on this clonotype: Possible read error: a much larger clone is one base away. The chain recombines TRBV3-1 with TRBJ2-7; D perhaps matches TRBD2 (6 bases). The CDR3 totals 10 residues. The germline gives CDR1 LGHDT, CDR2 YNNKEL (reference sequence). The CDR3 DNA sequence: TGTGCCGCGGGGCTCTACGAGCAGTGCTTC. Translating it yields CAAGLYEQCF.

A few counts support this clonotype. The chain has TRBV7-6 and TRBJ2-3, with 11 bases fitting TRBD1. The CDR3 runs to 15 residues. The trim removed 2 bases at V and 4 bases at J, leaving 2 bases unmatched. Germline V gene lookup returns CDR1 SGHVS and CDR2 FNYEAQ. The CDR3 spells CASSLSGQGADTQYF. Written as DNA, the CDR3 is TGTGCCAGCAGCTTATCGGGACAGGGGGCAGATACGCAGTATTTT.

In its sample, this clonotype was seen a few times. The rearrangement uses TRBV5-6 and TRBJ2-7; D unclear. In germline, CDR1 is SGHDT, CDR2 YYEEEE. The CDR3 consists of 11 residues. The V end lost 4 bases, the J end lost 7 bases, and 9 bases lay between the germline ends. For the CDR3, the DNA is TGTGCCAGCAGCAAGGACCGTGAGCAGTACGTC. This sequence encodes CASSKDREQYV.

There are many counts of this clonotype. The chain carries TRBV12-3 or TRBV12-4 and TRBJ2-1; D gene uncertain. This CDR3 is 15 amino acids long. The V end lost 6 bases, the J end lost 4 bases, and 16 bases lay between the germline ends. CDR3 DNA sequence: TGTGCCAGCAGCCCCCACAAGGGCCTTTACAATGAGCAGTTCTTC. It yields the protein CASSPHKGLYNEQFF.

The chain employs TRBV6-1 and TRBJ2-3, with 8 bases identical to TRBD2. Germline V gene lookup returns CDR1 MNHNS and CDR2 SASEGT. The CDR3 consists of 15 residues. V trimming: 6 bases; J trimming: 2 bases; junction bases outside the gene matches: 7. The CDR3 sequence: CASSRTSYYTDTQYF. Written as DNA, the CDR3 is TGTGCCAGCAGCAGGACTAGCTATTACACAGATACGCAGTATTTT.